Listed below are T cell receptor beta chains from one sample, sequenced in a study of post-analysis software for immune sequencing data. TCRdb re-derived calls from the PCR reads in MiXCR, one entry per CDR3 protein. The sample holds 350,000 to 500,000 distinct CDR3 sequences, roughly 38% seen once. The sample consisted of blood. The receptors derive from a girl aged 2-15 years with multiple sclerosis. Both conserved end residues are part of each CDR3. The D gene is left open where the match is weak. Expanded clones get a size class; other rows say once, few or many, or leave the size out.

few,TRBV29-1,TRBJ2-7,NA,TGCAGCGTCTCACTTACAGGTATCGAGCAGTACTTC,CSVSLTGIEQYF
NA,TRBV5-8,TRBJ2-7,NA,TGTGCCAGCAGCTTTCATACCGGGACCCGCAAACGGTACGAGCAGTACTTC,CASSFHTGTRKRYEQYF
few,TRBV11-2,TRBJ1-2,NA,TGTGCCAGCAGCTTACAGGGGATGGGTGGCTACACCTTC,CASSLQGMGGYTF
NA,TRBV5-6,TRBJ2-1,NA,TGTGCCAGCAGCTTGGGTGTCAGGGCGAGCGATGAGCAGTTCTTC,CASSLGVRASDEQFF
NA,TRBV6-6,TRBJ2-3,TRBD1,TGTGCCAGCAGTTACGGGCAGGGGGCCGATACGCAGTATTTT,CASSYGQGADTQYF
NA,TRBV12-3/TRBV12-4,TRBJ2-3,TRBD1,TGTGCCAGCAGCCTCCAGGGGGCCACCACAGATGCGCAGTATTTT,CASSLQGATTDAQYF
NA,TRBV29-1,TRBJ1-3,NA,TGCAGCGGGGGCCTTGGAAACACCATATATTTT,CSGGLGNTIYF
NA,TRBV6-1,TRBJ2-1,TRBD2,TGTGCCAGCGGCCTGGGCGCTAGCGGGAGGGGTACCTACAATGAGCAGTTCTTC,CASGLGASGRGTYNEQFF
NA,TRBV20-1,TRBJ2-7,NA,TGCAGTGCTAGAGATTTTGGCTACGAGCAGTACTTC,CSARDFGYEQYF
NA,TRBV5-1,TRBJ2-1,TRBD2,TGCGCCAGCATCCGAAATAGCGGGGGGGCCGATGAGCAGTTCTTC,CASIRNSGGADEQFF
NA,TRBV12-3/TRBV12-4,TRBJ2-1,NA,TGTGCCAGCAGTCCCCGTTTTAATGAGCAGTTCTTC,CASSPRFNEQFF
NA,TRBV7-2,TRBJ1-2,NA,TGTGCCAGCAGCCAGACCTCCAGGGTTAGTGGCTACACCTTC,CASSQTSRVSGYTF
NA,TRBV6-6,TRBJ2-4,NA,TGTGCCAGCAGTTACTCGGACAGTAGGGACAAAAACATTCAGCACTTC,CASSYSDSRDKNIQHF
NA,TRBV20-1,TRBJ1-2,TRBD1,TGCAGTGCTACGACAGGGAGTAGAGGGTATGGCTACACCTTC,CSATTGSRGYGYTF
NA,TRBV25-1,TRBJ2-5,TRBD1,TGTGCCAGCAGTGAGGACAGGGGCCCCCTACAAGAGACCCAGTACTTC,CASSEDRGPLQETQYF